Below are 21 T cell receptor beta chains sequenced from a single sample in a study of T cell changes during pregnancy in multiple sclerosis. Clones were read by immunoSEQ multiplex PCR, and TCRdb kept only the in-frame ones, dropping some. This sample has about 50,000 clones, with about nine tenths found just once. Sequencing used CD4+ T cells from peripheral blood mononuclear cells, obtained in the second trimester of pregnancy. The source of these receptors is a female donor with multiple sclerosis, enrolled in a pregnancy study.

The chain has TRBV2 and TRBJ2-7; D possibly corresponds to TRBD1 (5 bases). The length of the CDR3 is 13 residues. CDR1 is SNHLY, CDR2 FYNNEI, per germline. Trimming removed 10 bases from V and 1 base from J, with 14 bases in between. The CDR3 is CATSLRVSYEQYF. CDR3 sequence (DNA): TGTGCCACATCACTCAGGGTGTCCTACGAGCAGTACTTC.

This clone was recorded only once. V and J are TRBV4-1 and TRBJ2-3; 7 nucleotides line up with TRBD2. CDR1 is MGHRA and CDR2 is YSYEKL in the germline V gene. The CDR3 runs 18 residues. With V trimmed by 0 bases and J by 5 bases, 14 bases remained unmatched. The CDR3 loop reads CASSQDPSGAQYGDTQYF. The CDR3 DNA is TGCGCCAGCAGCCAAGATCCCAGCGGGGCCCAATATGGAGATACGCAGTATTTT.

The chain recombines TRBV6-1 with TRBJ1-2; D is unclear. The germline CDR1 and CDR2 sequences are MNHNS and SASEGT. V was pared by 4 bases and J by 0 bases, with 9 bases between. CDR3 length: 14 amino acids. The CDR3 DNA reads TGTGCCAGCAGTGGCAACTTAGCTAACTATGGCTACACCTTC. Protein product: CASSGNLANYGYTF.

The chain joins TRBV9 to TRBJ2-3; TRBD1 matches at 7 bases. The V and J ends lost 1 base and 5 bases, in that order; junction bases with no gene match: 7. This CDR3 region has 15 residues. Per germline, CDR1 SGDLS and CDR2 YYNGEE. The CDR3 DNA reads as TGTGCCAGCAGCGTAACAGGGGTGGTAGGAGATACGCAGTATTTT. Protein: CASSVTGVVGDTQYF.

The gene calls are TRBV21-1 and TRBJ1-6; TRBD1 is taken as the D call from the table, unchecked against the DNA. TRBV21-1 is a pseudogene locus. The CDR3 extends over 15 amino acids. CDR3 sequence (DNA): TGTGCCAGCAAGGCGATGGGGACAGCGATCTCACCCCTCCACTTT. Amino acid sequence: CASKAMGTAISPLHF.

The chain has TRBV9 and TRBJ1-1; 10 positions agree with TRBD1. J gave up 5 bases and V 2 bases, and 6 bases lay outside the gene matches. Per the germline V gene, CDR1 is SGDLS and CDR2 is YYNGEE. This CDR3 spans 15 amino acids. The CDR3: CASSVGQGIITEAFF. CDR3 DNA: TGTGCCAGCAGCGTGGGACAGGGGATTATTACTGAAGCTTTCTTT.

The chain employs TRBV19 and TRBJ1-4; D gene unclear. V lost 5 bases and J 8 bases, leaving 15 bases between the germline ends. Germline loops: CDR1 LNHDA, CDR2 SQIVND (reference sequence). The CDR3 has 14 amino acids. DNA of the CDR3: TGTGCCAGTAGTCTTGGAGCCCCGGCGGAAAAACTGTTTTTT. Its translation is CASSLGAPAEKLFF.

The chain links TRBV18 to TRBJ1-2; 8 bases line up with TRBD1. CDR1 and CDR2 from the germline V gene are KGHSH and LQKENI. The CDR3 has 14 residues. J gave up 7 bases and V 5 bases, and 9 bases lay outside the gene matches. Here the CDR3 reads CASSEGQGRGGYTF. The CDR3 bases are TGTGCCAGCTCAGAAGGACAGGGAAGGGGTGGCTACACCTTC.

A word on this clone: Compared with germline, one end of the junction differs, possibly owing to a read error. The gene calls are TRBV7-8 and TRBJ2-3; 7 bases match TRBD2. The CDR3 sequence is 16 residues long. Germline V CDR1 and CDR2: SGHVS, FQNEAQ. CDR3 nucleotide sequence: TGTGCCAGCAGCATAGCATTTGGGGGGGTCACAGATACGCAGTATTTT. This codes for CASSIAFGGVTDTQYF.

The V gene is TRBV15, the J gene TRBJ1-2, with 7 bases aligning to TRBD1. CDR3 length: 17 amino acids. Germline CDR1 is LNHNV and CDR2 is YYDKDF (reference sequence). With V trimmed by 5 bases and J by 4 bases, 16 bases remained unmatched. The CDR3 reads CATSVSVRGEKSYGYTF. The CDR3 DNA reads as TGTGCCACCAGCGTTTCTGTCAGGGGGGAAAAAAGCTATGGCTACACCTTC.

Worth noting for this clone: At the DNA level, this CDR3 is encoded by other sequences in the same sample as well. The chain combines TRBV5-4 with TRBJ1-1, with 7 bases identical to TRBD1. Germline lookup yields CDR1 SGHNT and CDR2 YYREEE (reference sequence). Unmatched junction bases numbered 4, after V lost 4 bases and J lost 1 base. CDR3 size: 14 residues. CDR3 nucleotides: TGTGCCAGCAGCCCCCGACAGGGGAACACTGAAGCTTTCTTT. It specifies CASSPRQGNTEAFF.

This chain uses TRBV30 with TRBJ1-5; no clear D gene. Looked up from germline, CDR1 is GTSNPN and CDR2 is SVGIG (reference sequence). The CDR3 totals 13 residues. V was cut by 2 bases and J by 1 base, with 6 bases left in between. CDR3 nucleotides: TGTGCCTGGAGTACGGGGAGCAATCAGCCCCAGCATTTT. This gives the protein CAWSTGSNQPQHF.

The chain is built from TRBV7-9 and TRBJ1-2; no clear D gene. The V and J ends lost 5 bases and 4 bases respectively, with 8 bases between them. The CDR3 contains 12 residues. Germline loops: CDR1 SEHNR, CDR2 FQNEAQ (reference sequence). The CDR3 region has the DNA TGTGCCAGCAGCCTCCCGGGCTATGGCTACACCTTC. Residues: CASSLPGYGYTF.

This rearrangement joins TRBV18 to TRBJ1-4; D possibly corresponds to TRBD1 (6 bases). Germline V gene sequence: CDR1 KGHSH, CDR2 LQKENI. There are 13 residues in the CDR3. The V end was cut by 4 bases, the J end by 6 bases, with 9 bases between. For the CDR3, the DNA is TGTGCCAGCTCACACAGGGTTGATGAAAAACTGTTTTTT. As protein: CASSHRVDEKLFF. The whole variable domain, filled in from reference TRBV18 and TRBJ1-4, reads NAGVMQNPRHLVRRRGQEARLRCSPMKGHSHVYWYRQLPEEGLKFMVYLQKENIIDESGMPKERFSAEFPKEGPSILRIQQVVRGDSAAYFCASSHRVDEKLFFGSGTQLSVL.

The count of this clone is one. J is TRBJ2-7 and V is TRBV30; 10 bases fit TRBD1. The CDR3 has 16 residues. V was pared by 3 bases and J by 4 bases, with 12 bases of the junction left unmatched. The germline gives CDR1 GTSNPN, CDR2 SVGIG (reference sequence). The CDR3 is CAWRGRDRGFSYEQYF. DNA of the CDR3: TGTGCCTGGAGAGGGCGGGACAGGGGTTTCTCTTACGAGCAGTACTTC.

The V call is TRBV29-1, the J call TRBJ1-1; the D gene is possibly TRBD1 (5 bases). Trimming cost V 7 bases and J 3 bases, with 12 bases left between them. The germline gives CDR1 SQVTM, CDR2 ANQGSEA. This CDR3 has 12 residues. CDR3 in DNA: TGCAGCGCCACACCGACAGACACTGAAGCTTTCTTT. This gives the protein CSATPTDTEAFF.

The J gene is TRBJ1-1, the V gene TRBV30; perhaps TRBD1 as D (5 bases). Germline assignment: CDR1 GTSNPN and CDR2 SVGIG (reference sequence). This CDR3 is 12 amino acids long. V was cut by 6 bases and J by 4 bases, with 12 bases left in between. CDR3 DNA: TGTGCCTGCCATCCAAGGGGCACTGAAGCTTTCTTT. This translates into CACHPRGTEAFF.

V usage is TRBV9 and J usage is TRBJ1-1; TRBD1 might be the D (6 bases). V was shortened by 2 bases and J by 1 base, with 9 bases between the two germline ends. The CDR3 is 14 residues long. Germline V gives CDR1 SGDLS, CDR2 YYNGEE. The CDR3 here is CASSVAGANTEAFF. The CDR3 region has the DNA TGTGCCAGCAGCGTTGCAGGGGCGAACACTGAAGCTTTCTTT.

The CDR3 sequence is CASLPHLGQMNTEAFF. Here the CDR3 DNA reads TGCGCCAGCCTACCCCATCTCGGACAGATGAACACTGAAGCTTTCTTT. The genes are TRBV5-1 and TRBJ1-1; weak D call: TRBD1 (6 bases). Germline V gene lookup returns CDR1 SGHRS and CDR2 YFSETQ. This CDR3 spans 16 amino acids. Deletions cut 7 bases from V and 0 bases from J, with 19 bases between.

Here the CDR3 DNA reads TGTGCCAGCAGCTCCTCATTGCAGGGGTTAGGGACCCAGTACTTC. Encoded protein: CASSSSLQGLGTQYF. The J gene is TRBJ2-5, the V gene TRBV7-8; TRBD1 is a possible D gene (6 bases). Germline V gene sequence: CDR1 SGHVS, CDR2 FQNEAQ. V shed 4 bases and J shed 7 bases, with 19 bases lying between them. The CDR3 runs to 15 residues.

The chain couples TRBV7-9 to TRBJ1-1, with D possibly TRBD1 on 6 matching bases. This CDR3 is 16 amino acids long. Germline loops: CDR1 SEHNR, CDR2 FQNEAQ (reference sequence). Trimming cost V 3 bases and J 3 bases, with 17 bases left between them. The CDR3 DNA reads as TGTGCCAGCAGCTTCCAGGGGACCGGGGGGGACACTGAAGCTTTCTTT. Protein product: CASSFQGTGGDTEAFF.